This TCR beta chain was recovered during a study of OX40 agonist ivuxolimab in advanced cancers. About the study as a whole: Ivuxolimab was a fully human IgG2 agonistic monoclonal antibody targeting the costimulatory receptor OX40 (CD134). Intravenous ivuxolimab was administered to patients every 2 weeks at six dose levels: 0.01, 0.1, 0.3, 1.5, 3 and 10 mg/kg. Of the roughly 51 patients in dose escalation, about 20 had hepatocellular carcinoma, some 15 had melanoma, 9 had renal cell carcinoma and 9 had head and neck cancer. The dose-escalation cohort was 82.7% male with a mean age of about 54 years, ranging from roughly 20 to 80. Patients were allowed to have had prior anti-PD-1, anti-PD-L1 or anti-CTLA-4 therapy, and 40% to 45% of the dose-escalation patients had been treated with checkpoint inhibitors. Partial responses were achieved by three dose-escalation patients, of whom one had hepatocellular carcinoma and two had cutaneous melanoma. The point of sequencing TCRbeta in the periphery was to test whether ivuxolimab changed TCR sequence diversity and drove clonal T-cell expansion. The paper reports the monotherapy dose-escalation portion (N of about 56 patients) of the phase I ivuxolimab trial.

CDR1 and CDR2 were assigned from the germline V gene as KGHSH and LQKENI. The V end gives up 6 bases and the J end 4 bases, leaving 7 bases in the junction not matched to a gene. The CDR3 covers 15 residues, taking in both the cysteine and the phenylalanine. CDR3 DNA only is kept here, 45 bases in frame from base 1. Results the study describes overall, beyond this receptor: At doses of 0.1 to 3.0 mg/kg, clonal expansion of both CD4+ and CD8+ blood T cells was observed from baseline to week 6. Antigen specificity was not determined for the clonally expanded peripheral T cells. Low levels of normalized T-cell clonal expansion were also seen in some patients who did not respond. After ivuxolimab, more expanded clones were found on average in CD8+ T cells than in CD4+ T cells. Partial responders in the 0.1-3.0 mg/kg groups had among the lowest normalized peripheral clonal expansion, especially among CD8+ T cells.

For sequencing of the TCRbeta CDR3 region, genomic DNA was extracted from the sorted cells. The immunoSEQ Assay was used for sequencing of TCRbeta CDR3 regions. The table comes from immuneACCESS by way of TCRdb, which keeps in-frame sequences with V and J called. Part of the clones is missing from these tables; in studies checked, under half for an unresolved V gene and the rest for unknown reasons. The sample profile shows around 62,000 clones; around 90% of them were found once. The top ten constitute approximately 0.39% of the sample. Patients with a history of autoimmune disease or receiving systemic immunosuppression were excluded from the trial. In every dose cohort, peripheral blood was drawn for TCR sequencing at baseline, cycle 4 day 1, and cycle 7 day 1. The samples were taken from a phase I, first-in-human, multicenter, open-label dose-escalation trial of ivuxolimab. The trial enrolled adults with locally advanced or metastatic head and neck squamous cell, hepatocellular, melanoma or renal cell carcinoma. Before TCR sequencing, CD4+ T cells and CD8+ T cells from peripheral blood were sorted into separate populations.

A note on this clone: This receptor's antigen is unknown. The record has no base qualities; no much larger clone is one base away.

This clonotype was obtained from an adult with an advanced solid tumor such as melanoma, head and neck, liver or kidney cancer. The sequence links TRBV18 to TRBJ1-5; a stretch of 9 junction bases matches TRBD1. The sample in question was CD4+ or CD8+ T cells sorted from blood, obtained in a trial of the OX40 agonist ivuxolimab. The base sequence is TGTGCCAGCTCCCCGGGGACAGGGTGGAATCAGCCCCAGCATTTT. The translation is CASSPGTGWNQPQHF.